This T cell receptor beta chain was observed in a study of blood T cell repertoires in COVID-19. Assay: immunoSEQ multiplex PCR; the TCRdb copy retains only in-frame clones and omits some. The repertoire holds 150,000 to 200,000 clones, with 90% as singletons. The sample holds a few counts of this clone. Trimming removed 5 bases from V and 1 base from J, with 7 bases in between. The CDR3 consists of 13 residues. Looked up from germline, CDR1 is SGHRS and CDR2 is YFSETQ. Sequences were obtained from peripheral blood. The chain recombines TRBV5-1 with TRBJ1-5; possible D gene TRBD1, 5 bases. The sequence was collected from a man between 60 and 70 years old with active or convalescent COVID-19. The CDR3 loop reads CASRRDSNQPQHF. The CDR3 nucleotides read TGCGCCAGCAGGCGGGACAGCAATCAGCCCCAGCATTTT.